This T cell receptor (beta chain) stems from a study of blood T cell repertoires in COVID-19. About the research overall: Sites in the United States, Italy and Spain provided acute and convalescent COVID-19 samples. The cDNA or gDNA used as material had been derived from T cells, B-cell-depleted T cells, or PBMCs.

Profiling relied on immunoSEQ multiplex PCR, and the TCRdb table lists in-frame clones only, not all of them. Here the sample spans just over 350,000 clones, around nine tenths being singletons. CDR1 and CDR2 from the germline V gene are SGDLS and YYNGEE. The V and J ends lost 4 bases and 0 bases respectively, with 7 bases between them. The CDR3 contains 13 residues. The receptor was derived from a woman aged 55-69 years with COVID-19, enrolled during active disease. The chain has TRBV9 and TRBJ1-1; D uncertain. The specimen sequenced was peripheral blood. The CDR3 here is CASSISLNTEAFF. Here the CDR3 DNA reads TGTGCCAGCAGCATCAGTTTGAACACTGAAGCTTTCTTT.